The 3 T cell receptor beta chains below come from one sample, sequenced in a study of graft-versus-host responses after intestinal transplantation. Profiled with immunoSEQ multiplex PCR; TCRdb holds only in-frame clones, not every one. The sample lists about 40,000 clones, about 90% occurring once. The specimen comprised PBMCs, sampled 300 to 330 days after intestinal transplant. The receptors come from a human patient who received an intestinal transplant, so some T cells may come from the graft donor.

The chain recombines TRBV5-4 with TRBJ2-5, with a possible D match to TRBD2 (7 bases). Trimming shortened V by 0 bases and J by 4 bases, and 16 bases separated the two germline ends. Germline CDR1 SGHNT, CDR2 YYREEE (reference sequence). The CDR3 is 16 amino acids. The CDR3 DNA is TGTGCCAGCAGCTTGGTTAGGGGGGGGCTCAGAGAGACCCAGTACTTC. This codes for CASSLVRGGLRETQYF.

The chain couples TRBV2 to TRBJ1-1, with D unresolved. Per germline, CDR1 SNHLY and CDR2 FYNNEI. The CDR3 length is 13 residues. The ends were cut back, 5 bases at V and 1 base at J, with 8 bases in the middle. The CDR3: CASSPLGNTEAFF. As DNA, the CDR3 is TGTGCCAGCAGTCCGCTCGGGAACACTGAAGCTTTCTTT.

This clone has more than one count but fewer than ten. This chain joins TRBV2 and TRBJ2-2, with 10 bases lining up with TRBD2. The CDR3 runs to 15 residues. Germline V CDR1 and CDR2: SNHLY, FYNNEI. Trimming took 6 bases from V and 4 from J; bases not matched to a gene: 5. The CDR3 protein is CASRVLAGTTGELFF. CDR3 in DNA: TGTGCCAGCAGGGTACTAGCGGGGACCACCGGGGAGCTGTTTTTT. Based on the CDR3 plus reference TRBV2 and TRBJ2-2, the full variable domain is EPEVTQTPSHQVTQMGQEVILRCVPISNHLYFYWYRQILGQKVEFLVSFYNNEISEKSEIFDDQFSVERPDGSNFTLKIRSTKLEDSAMYFCASRVLAGTTGELFFGEGSRLTVL.